These 25 T cell receptor beta chains originate from one sample sequenced in a study of T cells after yellow fever vaccination. TCRdb called the 5' RACE reads again in MiXCR, with one record for every CDR3 protein. The top ten hold 35% to 50% of the sample, which has about 29,000 distinct CDR3 sequences, around 5% seen once. Sequences were derived from CD8+ T cells sorted from PBMCs, sampled 10 days after the yellow fever booster vaccination. The receptor source for this set is a man younger than 45 who received the YFV17D yellow fever vaccine.

At least ten counts were recorded for this clonotype. The rearrangement joins TRBV5-5 to TRBJ2-7; 11 bases agree with TRBD2. The CDR3 is 16 amino acids. V lost 4 bases and J lost 4; bases outside the gene matches: 10. From germline, CDR1 is SGHKS and CDR2 YYEKEE (reference sequence). The CDR3 sequence is CASSRSNLAGGYEQYF. The DNA of the CDR3 is TGTGCCAGCAGCCGGTCGAACCTAGCGGGAGGATACGAGCAGTACTTC. Together with reference TRBV5-5 and TRBJ2-7, the CDR3 gives the full variable domain: DAGVTQSPTHLIKTRGQQVTLRCSPISGHKSVSWYQQVLGQGPQFIFQYYEKEERGRGNFPDRFSARQFPNYSSELNVNALLLGDSALYLCASSRSNLAGGYEQYFGPGTRLTVT.

This clonotype was picked up many times. The chain has TRBV4-1 and TRBJ2-4; 13 bases line up with TRBD2. Trimming cost V 2 bases and J 1 base; bases outside gene matches: 11. CDR3 size: 20 residues. Germline CDR1 and CDR2: MGHRA and YSYEKL. CDR3 sequence (DNA): TGCGCCAGCAGCCAACATCTGGGACTAGCGGGATCTATGGCCAAAAACATTCAGTACTTC. As protein: CASSQHLGLAGSMAKNIQYF.

This clonotype was detected a few times. The J gene is TRBJ2-7, the V gene TRBV6-6, with D possibly matching TRBD2 (6 bases). There are 18 residues in the CDR3. The V and J ends lost 5 bases and 4 bases respectively, with 27 bases between them. Germline assignment: CDR1 MNHNY and CDR2 SVGAGI (reference sequence). The CDR3 DNA is TGTGCCAGCAGTAGCCTTCAGCCCCGCGGGACCACAGATTACGAGCAGTACTTC. Its protein product is CASSSLQPRGTTDYEQYF.

This clonotype was recorded at least ten times. V usage is TRBV12-3 or TRBV12-4 and J usage is TRBJ2-1; D is perhaps TRBD2 (6 bases). This CDR3 is built from 15 residues. With 6 bases removed from V and 2 bases from J, the gap between germline ends came to 14 bases. The CDR3 loop is CASSPRGRAYNEQFF. As DNA, the CDR3 is TGTGCCAGCAGCCCGCGGGGACGGGCCTACAATGAGCAGTTCTTC.

This clonotype has ten or more counts. The chain uses TRBV29-1 and TRBJ2-1; maybe TRBD1 (6 bases). The CDR3 spans 12 residues. Per the germline V gene, CDR1 is SQVTM and CDR2 is ANQGSEA. The V gene lost 8 bases and the J gene lost 7 bases, with 15 bases spanning the gap. CDR3 residues: CSHRDKHNEQFF. The CDR3 nucleotides read TGCAGCCACCGGGACAAGCATAATGAGCAGTTCTTC.

This clonotype was seen at least ten times. The rearrangement uses TRBV4-3 and TRBJ2-1, with D maybe TRBD2 (5 bases). Germline CDR1 reads LGHNA; CDR2 reads YSLEER. V was pared by 3 bases and J by 6 bases, with 12 bases between. The CDR3 totals 14 residues. CDR3 sequence reads: CASSQATRVNEQFF. Here the CDR3 DNA reads TGCGCCAGCAGCCAGGCAACTAGGGTCAATGAGCAGTTCTTC.

This clonotype has a count of ten or more. V is TRBV6-2 or TRBV6-3 and J is TRBJ2-5, with D tentatively TRBD2 (5 bases). This CDR3 has 15 residues. The V end lost 6 bases, the J end lost 4 bases, and 18 bases lay between the germline ends. Per germline, CDR1 MNHEY and CDR2 SVGEGT. The CDR3 sequence: CASSLSTIFGETQYF. CDR3 bases: TGTGCCAGCAGCCTCTCGACTATCTTCGGAGAGACCCAGTACTTC.

There are many counts of this clonotype. V and J are TRBV15 and TRBJ2-5; D is undetermined. CDR1 and CDR2 from the germline V gene are LNHNV and YYDKDF (reference sequence). Trimming pared 0 bases from V and 5 bases from J, leaving 10 bases between. CDR3 size: 14 residues. Here the CDR3 reads CATSRDRTLETQYF. For the CDR3, the DNA is TGTGCCACCAGCAGAGATCGAACTTTGGAGACCCAGTACTTC.

This clonotype was seen ten or more times. The chain has TRBV29-1 and TRBJ2-5; 9 nucleotides line up with TRBD2. In germline, CDR1 is SQVTM, CDR2 ANQGSEA. After removal of 7 bases from V and 9 bases from J, the junction contained 6 bases not matched to a gene. The CDR3 length is 11 residues. This CDR3 reads CSAPAGGAQYF. CDR3 coding DNA: TGCAGCGCGCCCGCGGGGGGGGCCCAGTACTTC.

In its sample, this clonotype was seen many times. The chain couples TRBV11-3 to TRBJ2-1; TRBD2 aligns across 8 bases. This CDR3 region has 16 residues. The germline CDR1 and CDR2 sequences are SGHNT and YENEEA. V gave up 5 bases and J gave up 8 bases; unmatched junction bases: 14. The CDR3 loop reads CASSPEGLVNFDEQFF. CDR3 coding DNA: TGTGCCAGCAGCCCGGAGGGACTAGTAAACTTCGATGAGCAGTTCTTC.

This clonotype was picked up many times. CDR3 protein: CASSYLSSSYEQYF. In DNA form, the CDR3 reads TGTGCCAGCAGTTACCTGAGCAGCTCCTACGAGCAGTACTTC. The V gene is TRBV7-2, the J gene TRBJ2-7; D not certain. V shed 6 bases and J shed 0 bases, with 12 bases lying between them. The CDR3 spans 14 residues. Germline CDR1 and CDR2: SGHTA and FQGNSA. Full variable domain (outside the CDR3, taken from reference TRBV7-2 and TRBJ2-7): GAGVSQSPSNKVTEKGKDVELRCDPISGHTALYWYRQSLGQGLEFLIYFQGNSAPDKSGLPSDRFSAERTGGSVSTLTIQRTQQEDSAVYLCASSYLSSSYEQYFGPGTRLTVT.

This clonotype appeared a few times. The rearrangement links TRBV27 to TRBJ2-7; D gene uncertain. V shed 7 bases and J shed 3 bases, with 10 bases lying between them. This CDR3 is 12 amino acids long. Germline CDR1 is MNHEY and CDR2 is SMNVEV (reference sequence). CDR3 region: CASKDGYYEQYF. The CDR3 coding sequence is TGTGCCAGCAAAGACGGTTACTACGAGCAGTACTTC.

This clonotype was seen many times. The V gene is TRBV7-2, the J gene TRBJ2-3, with 13 positions matching TRBD2. After removal of 1 base from V and 3 bases from J, the junction contained 13 bases not matched to a gene. The germline gives CDR1 SGHTA, CDR2 FQGNSA. The CDR3 totals 20 residues. The CDR3 bases are TGTGCCAGCAGCTTAGTGCCGACTAGCGGGAGGTTGGGAGTGACAGATACGCAGTATTTT. Its translation is CASSLVPTSGRLGVTDTQYF.

This clonotype was seen at least ten times. The V gene is TRBV20-1, the J gene TRBJ2-1; 13 bases fit TRBD2. Germline V lookup: CDR1 DFQATT, CDR2 SNEGSKA (reference sequence). This CDR3 contains 15 residues. V gave up 6 bases and J gave up 7 bases; unmatched junction bases: 9. The CDR3 DNA is TGCAGTGCCAGTCCGACTAGCGGGAGGTTAAATGAGCAGTTCTTC. Translating it yields CSASPTSGRLNEQFF.

A note on this clonotype: A much larger clone is a single base away; this may be a read error. The chain carries TRBV6-1 and TRBJ2-7; D is possibly TRBD1 (7 bases). Germline V gene sequence: CDR1 MNHNS, CDR2 SASEGT. CDR3 length equals 16 residues. Trimming cost V 6 bases and J 4 bases, with 22 bases left between them. CDR3 in amino acids: CASREGDGTDLYEQYF. The CDR3 DNA is TGTGCCAGCAGGGAGGGGGACGGGACAGACCTGTACGAGCAGTACTTC.

In this sample, this clonotype turned up many times. V usage is TRBV6-2 or TRBV6-3 and J usage is TRBJ1-5; maybe TRBD1 (5 bases). Germline-derived CDR1 and CDR2 are MNHEY and SVGEGT. There are 15 residues in the CDR3. Trimming removed 0 bases from V and 0 bases from J, with 6 bases in between. Written as DNA, the CDR3 is TGTGCCAGCAGTTACTCGGACAATAGCAATCAGCCCCAGCATTTT. Protein sequence: CASSYSDNSNQPQHF.

This clonotype was detected ten times or more. The chain employs TRBV7-2 and TRBJ2-5; 13 positions agree with TRBD2. After removal of 1 base from V and 5 bases from J, the junction contained 4 bases not matched to a gene. CDR3 length: 16 amino acids. Germline CDR1 and CDR2: SGHTA and FQGNSA. The CDR3 is CASSLGTSGSGETQYF. As DNA, the CDR3 is TGTGCCAGCAGCTTAGGGACTAGCGGGAGTGGTGAGACCCAGTACTTC. Combining the CDR3 with reference TRBV7-2 and TRBJ2-5 gives the whole variable domain GAGVSQSPSNKVTEKGKDVELRCDPISGHTALYWYRQSLGQGLEFLIYFQGNSAPDKSGLPSDRFSAERTGGSVSTLTIQRTQQEDSAVYLCASSLGTSGSGETQYFGPGTRLLVL.

This clonotype was counted at least ten times. V gene TRBV28 combines with J gene TRBJ2-7; 13 nucleotides line up with TRBD2. The germline V gene encodes CDR1 MDHEN and CDR2 SYDVKM. The CDR3 extends over 17 amino acids. The J segment lost 0 bases and the V segment lost 4 bases, leaving 6 bases of the junction unmatched. The CDR3 reads CASSSKGLAGHSYEQYF. The DNA for the CDR3 is TGTGCCAGCAGTTCGAAGGGACTAGCGGGACACTCCTACGAGCAGTACTTC.

This clonotype has a count of ten or more. This chain links TRBV7-2 with TRBJ2-3; no clear D. This CDR3 comprises 14 residues. Trimming pared 4 bases from V and 0 bases from J, leaving 8 bases between. Germline CDR1 SGHTA, CDR2 FQGNSA. CDR3 bases: TGTGCCAGCAGCTCGACGGCTAGCACAGATACGCAGTATTTT. It specifies CASSSTASTDTQYF.

This clonotype was observed many times. The chain recombines TRBV5-1 with TRBJ2-1; TRBD2 matches 13 bases. This CDR3 contains 15 residues. Germline V gene data show CDR1 as SGHRS and CDR2 as YFSETQ. Unmatched junction bases numbered 6, after V lost 4 bases and J lost 8 bases. The CDR3 is CASSKGLAGVDEQFF. CDR3 nucleotides: TGCGCCAGCAGCAAAGGACTAGCGGGAGTGGATGAGCAGTTCTTC.

This clonotype was detected ten times or more. The genes are TRBV4-3 and TRBJ2-5; D ambiguous. The length of the CDR3 is 16 residues. The germline CDR1 and CDR2 sequences are LGHNA and YSLEER. V lost 0 bases and J 4 bases, leaving 15 bases between the germline ends. The CDR3 reads CASSQDGIYQRETQYF. For the CDR3, the DNA is TGCGCCAGCAGCCAAGACGGCATCTATCAGCGAGAGACCCAGTACTTC.

This clonotype has at least ten counts. The V gene is TRBV7-2, the J gene TRBJ2-1; D is unclear. V dropped 6 bases and J dropped 6 bases, with 9 bases sitting between them. Germline CDR1 and CDR2: SGHTA and FQGNSA. The CDR3 sequence is 12 residues long. CDR3 amino acids: CASSPPANEQFF. The CDR3, as DNA: TGTGCCAGCAGTCCGCCGGCCAATGAGCAGTTCTTC.

This clonotype was recorded many times. The rearrangement uses TRBV6-5 and TRBJ2-7, with 7 bases identical to TRBD2. The CDR3 is made up of 15 amino acids. Trimming at V came to 2 bases and at J to 4 bases, leaving 8 bases not matched to a gene. Germline V CDR1 and CDR2: MNHEY, SVGAGI. Here the CDR3 reads CASSYGTGGGYEQYF. DNA of the CDR3: TGTGCCAGCAGTTACGGGACGGGGGGAGGGTACGAGCAGTACTTC.

There are many counts of this clonotype. J is TRBJ2-3 and V is TRBV27; maybe TRBD1 (6 bases). Germline V gene sequence: CDR1 MNHEY, CDR2 SMNVEV (reference sequence). Trimming shortened V by 3 bases and J by 0 bases, and 16 bases separated the two germline ends. The CDR3 spans 17 residues. Written as DNA, the CDR3 is TGTGCCAGCAGTTTTGGGGGCGGCGGGTGGAGCACAGATACGCAGTATTTT. Its translation is CASSFGGGGWSTDTQYF.

This clonotype was found many times. The gene calls are TRBV12-3 or TRBV12-4 and TRBJ2-1, with D hard to call. The CDR3 is made up of 13 amino acids. Trimming left V 3 bases short and J 3 bases short, with 6 bases between. For the CDR3, the DNA is TGTGCCAGCAGTTTGGGCAGCTACAATGAGCAGTTCTTC. Translating it yields CASSLGSYNEQFF.